These 16 T cell receptor beta chains originate from one sample sequenced in a study of shared clonotypes between healthy human individuals. Some clones are missing from TCRdb's copy, which holds only in-frame ones; the method was immunoSEQ multiplex PCR. Of about 99,000 clones detected, 40% to 55% appear once; the ten largest clones hold more than 13%. Sequencing was performed on PBMCs. The receptor set was obtained from a woman aged 40-49 years in good health. Some clones in this sample may be carry-over from other donors' samples.

The rearrangement uses TRBV15 and TRBJ2-5, with D perhaps assigned TRBD1 or TRBD2 (5 bases each). Trimming cost V 3 bases and J 5 bases, with 19 bases left between them. Germline V gene lookup returns CDR1 LNHNV and CDR2 YYDKDF (reference sequence). The length of the CDR3 is 16 residues. DNA for the CDR3: TGTGCCACCAGCAGGTGGGAGCCGACAGCCGAGGAGACCCAGTACTTC. Its translation: CATSRWEPTAEETQYF.

The chain combines TRBV6-6 with TRBJ2-3, with 8 bases aligning to TRBD2. Germline V gene sequence: CDR1 MNHNY, CDR2 SVGAGI (reference sequence). V lost 9 bases, J lost 3 bases, and 8 bases stayed unmatched. The CDR3 totals 14 residues. DNA for the CDR3: TGTGCCAGTCGAGGCGGACTAGCAACAGATACGCAGTATTTT. This encodes CASRGGLATDTQYF.

The V and J genes are TRBV27 and TRBJ2-5, with D possibly being TRBD1 (5 bases). This CDR3 region has 12 residues. Germline V gene sequence: CDR1 MNHEY, CDR2 SMNVEV (reference sequence). V was shortened by 4 bases and J by 5 bases, with 8 bases between the two germline ends. CDR3 bases: TGTGCCAGCAGTTCCCAGGGTGAGACCCAGTACTTC. This sequence encodes CASSSQGETQYF.

The chain recombines TRBV7-3 with TRBJ2-5; 9 bases align to TRBD2. V trimming: 1 base; J trimming: 1 base; junction bases outside the gene matches: 7. This CDR3 region has 17 residues. Looked up from germline, CDR1 is SGHTA and CDR2 is FQGTGA. In DNA, the CDR3 is TGTGCCAGCAGCTTAAGGGTTAGCGGGAGCCTCCAAGAGACCCAGTACTTC. The encoded protein is CASSLRVSGSLQETQYF.

This clone was observed a single time. This sequence joins TRBV9 and TRBJ2-3; 12 bases map to TRBD2. Germline trimming cut 2 bases from V and 5 bases from J; bases unmatched to any gene: 12. Germline loops: CDR1 SGDLS, CDR2 YYNGEE. The CDR3 sequence is 18 residues long. This CDR3 reads CASSVSLAGGGAQDTQYF. The CDR3 bases are TGTGCCAGCAGCGTTTCTCTAGCGGGAGGGGGGGCACAAGATACGCAGTATTTT.

The V and J genes are TRBV4-1 and TRBJ1-5; 11 bases match TRBD1. Trimming cost V 3 bases and J 2 bases; bases outside gene matches: 6. The CDR3 has 17 residues. CDR1 MGHRA and CDR2 YSYEKL come from the germline V gene. The CDR3, as DNA: TGCGCCAGCAGCCACCGGACAGGGGGCTTAGGCAATCAGCCCCAGCATTTT. Encoded protein: CASSHRTGGLGNQPQHF.

The chain couples TRBV4-2 to TRBJ2-7; 7 nucleotides align to TRBD2. The CDR3 spans 14 residues. The germline V gene has CDR1 LGHNA and CDR2 YNFKEQ. The junction had 11 bases not matched to a gene; V was cut back by 8 bases and J by 4 bases. The CDR3 loop reads CASLQGGSRYEQYF. CDR3 nucleotide sequence: TGTGCCAGCCTTCAGGGCGGGAGCAGATACGAGCAGTACTTC.

This clone was observed many times. Other DNA sequences of this sample code for an identical CDR3. The chain links TRBV25-1 to TRBJ1-1, with 8 bases that match TRBD1. The CDR3 length is 17 residues. CDR1 and CDR2 (germline): MGHDK, SYGVNS. V was pared by 2 bases and J by 4 bases, with 12 bases of the junction left unmatched. As DNA, the CDR3 is TGTGCCAGCAGTGAACCCCGGACAGGGCAAGGTTCCACTGAAGCTTTCTTT. It is translated as CASSEPRTGQGSTEAFF.

The rearrangement uses TRBV29-1 and TRBJ2-1, with TRBD2 identical over 8 bases. Germline CDR1 reads SQVTM; CDR2 reads ANQGSEA. The CDR3 runs 15 residues. Trimming at V came to 8 bases and at J to 9 bases, leaving 18 bases not matched to a gene. CDR3 sequence reads: CSHEVGSGTSGEQFF. The CDR3 DNA follows: TGCAGCCATGAGGTGGGTAGCGGGACCTCGGGTGAGCAGTTCTTC.

This clone was counted ten times or more. The chain carries TRBV9 and TRBJ1-5, with 10 positions matching TRBD1. Germline CDR1 and CDR2: SGDLS and YYNGEE. There are 15 residues in the CDR3. The V segment lost 4 bases and the J segment 4 bases; nucleotides outside the gene matches: 5. CDR3 bases: TGTGCCAGCAGCCCGGGGACAGGGGCAAATCAGCCCCAGCATTTT. As protein: CASSPGTGANQPQHF. Full variable domain (remainder filled in from reference TRBV9 and TRBJ1-5): DSGVTQTPKHLITATGQRVTLRCSPRSGDLSVYWYQQSLDQGLQFLIQYYNGEERAKGNILERFSAQQFPDLHSELNLSSLELGDSALYFCASSPGTGANQPQHFGDGTRLSIL.

The chain uses TRBV9 and TRBJ2-1; a possible D gene is TRBD2 (6 bases). Deletions cut 4 bases from V and 6 bases from J, with 11 bases between. The CDR3 spans 13 residues. Per germline, CDR1 SGDLS and CDR2 YYNGEE. CDR3 residues: CASSYATSNEQFF. The CDR3 DNA reads as TGTGCCAGCAGCTACGCGACTAGCAATGAGCAGTTCTTC.

The rearrangement joins TRBV21-1 to TRBJ2-7; the table names TRBD1, a call not compared with the DNA. TRBV21-1 is a listed pseudogene. This CDR3 region has 12 residues. The CDR3 region is CATQGQNYEQYF. CDR3 bases: TGTGCCACCCAGGGACAAAACTACGAGCAGTACTTC.

The count of this clone is one. This rearrangement joins TRBV9 to TRBJ2-3, with TRBD2 matching 7 bases. Germline CDR1 and CDR2: SGDLS and YYNGEE. V lost 0 bases, J lost 4 bases, and 5 bases stayed unmatched. This CDR3 region has 15 residues. CDR3 nucleotides: TGTGCCAGCAGCGTAGGCGGTCGGGGGGCAGATACGCAGTATTTT. This translates into CASSVGGRGADTQYF.

The chain combines TRBV7-8 with TRBJ2-2; 13 bases match TRBD2. V was pared by 2 bases and J by 5 bases, with 5 bases of the junction left unmatched. The CDR3 consists of 17 residues. Per the germline V gene, CDR1 is SGHVS and CDR2 is FQNEAQ. CDR3 nucleotide sequence: TGTGCCAGCAGCTTAAGAGGACTAGCGGGGGTAACCGGGGAGCTGTTTTTT. It yields the protein CASSLRGLAGVTGELFF.

This clone was counted between two and nine times. The V gene is TRBV10-3, the J gene TRBJ1-1; D gene uncertain. This CDR3 spans 11 amino acids. With 6 bases removed from V and 1 base from J, the gap between germline ends came to 3 bases. Germline loops: CDR1 ENHRY, CDR2 SYGVKD. The CDR3 spells CAIRGNTEAFF. DNA of the CDR3: TGTGCCATCAGGGGGAACACTGAAGCTTTCTTT.

The V gene is TRBV29-1, the J gene TRBJ2-1; 9 bases fit TRBD2. Per germline, CDR1 SQVTM and CDR2 ANQGSEA. The CDR3 runs to 15 residues. V shed 7 bases, J shed 6 bases, and the junction held 13 bases outside the gene matches. CDR3 DNA: TGCAGCGCCACCCCGACTAGCGGAACACGCAATGAGCAGTTCTTC. Translation gives CSATPTSGTRNEQFF.